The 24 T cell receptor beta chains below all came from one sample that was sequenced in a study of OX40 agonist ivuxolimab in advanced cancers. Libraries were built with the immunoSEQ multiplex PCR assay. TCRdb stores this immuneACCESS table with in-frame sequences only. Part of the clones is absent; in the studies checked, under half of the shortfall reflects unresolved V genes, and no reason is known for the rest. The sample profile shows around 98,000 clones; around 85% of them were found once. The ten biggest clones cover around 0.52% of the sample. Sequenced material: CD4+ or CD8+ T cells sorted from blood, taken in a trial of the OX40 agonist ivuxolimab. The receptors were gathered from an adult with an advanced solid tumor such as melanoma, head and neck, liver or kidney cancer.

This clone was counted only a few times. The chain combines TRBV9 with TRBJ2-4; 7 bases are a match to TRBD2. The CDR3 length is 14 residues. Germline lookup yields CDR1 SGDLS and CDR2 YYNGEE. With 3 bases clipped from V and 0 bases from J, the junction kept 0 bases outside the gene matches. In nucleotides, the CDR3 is TGTGCCAGCAGCGCGGGAGGAGCCAAAAACATTCAGTACTTC. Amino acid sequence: CASSAGGAKNIQYF.

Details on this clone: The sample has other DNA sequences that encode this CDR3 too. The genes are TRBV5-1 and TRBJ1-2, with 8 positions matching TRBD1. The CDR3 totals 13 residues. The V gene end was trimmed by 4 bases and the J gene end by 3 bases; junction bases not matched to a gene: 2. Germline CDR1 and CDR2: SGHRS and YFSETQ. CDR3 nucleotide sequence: TGCGCCAGCAGCCCAGGGGGCGACTATGGCTACACCTTC. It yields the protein CASSPGGDYGYTF.

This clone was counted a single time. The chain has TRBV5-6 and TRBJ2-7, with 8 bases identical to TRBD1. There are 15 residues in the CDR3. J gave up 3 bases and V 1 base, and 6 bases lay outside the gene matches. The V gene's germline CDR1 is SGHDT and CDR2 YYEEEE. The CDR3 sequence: CASSLNPGGVYEQYF. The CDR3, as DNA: TGTGCCAGCAGCTTGAATCCAGGGGGCGTCTACGAGCAGTACTTC.

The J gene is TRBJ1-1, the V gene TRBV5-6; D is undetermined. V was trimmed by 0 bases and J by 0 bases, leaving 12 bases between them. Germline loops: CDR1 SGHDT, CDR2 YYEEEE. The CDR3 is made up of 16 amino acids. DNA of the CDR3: TGTGCCAGCAGCTTGGCGGGGTTCCGCATGAACACTGAAGCTTTCTTT. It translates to CASSLAGFRMNTEAFF.

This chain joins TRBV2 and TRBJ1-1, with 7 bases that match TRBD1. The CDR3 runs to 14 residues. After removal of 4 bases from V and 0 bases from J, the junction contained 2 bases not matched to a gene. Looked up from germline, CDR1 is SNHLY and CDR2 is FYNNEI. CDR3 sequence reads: CASSVDRMNTEAFF. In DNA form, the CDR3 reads TGTGCCAGCAGTGTGGACAGGATGAACACTGAAGCTTTCTTT.

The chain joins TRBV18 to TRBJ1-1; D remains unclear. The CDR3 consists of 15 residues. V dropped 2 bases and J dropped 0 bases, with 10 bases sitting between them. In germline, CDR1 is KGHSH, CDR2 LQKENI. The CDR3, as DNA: TGTGCCAGCTCACCATCTCATGGCATGAACACTGAAGCTTTCTTT. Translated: CASSPSHGMNTEAFF.

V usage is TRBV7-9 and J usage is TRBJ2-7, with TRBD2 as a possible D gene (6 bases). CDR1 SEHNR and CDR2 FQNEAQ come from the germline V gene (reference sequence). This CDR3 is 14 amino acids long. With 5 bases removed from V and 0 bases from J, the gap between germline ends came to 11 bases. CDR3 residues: CASSLGAGSYEQYF. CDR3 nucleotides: TGTGCCAGCAGCCTAGGAGCGGGCTCCTACGAGCAGTACTTC.

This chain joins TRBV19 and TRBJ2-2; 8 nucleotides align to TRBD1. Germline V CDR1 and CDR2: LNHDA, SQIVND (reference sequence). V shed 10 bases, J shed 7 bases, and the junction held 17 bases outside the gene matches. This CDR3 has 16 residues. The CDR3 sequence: CATRPTAGTGGGELFF. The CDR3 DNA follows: TGTGCCACCCGCCCGACCGCCGGGACAGGAGGCGGGGAGCTGTTTTTT. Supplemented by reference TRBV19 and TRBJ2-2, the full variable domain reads DGGITQSPKYLFRKEGQNVTLSCEQNLNHDAMYWYRQDPGQGLRLIYYSQIVNDFQKGDIAEGYSVSREKKESFPLTVTSAQKNPTAFYLCATRPTAGTGGGELFFGEGSRLTVL.

The CDR3 loop reads CASSFILDLFYNEQFF. DNA for the CDR3: TGTGCCAGCAGCTTTATCTTGGACTTATTTTACAATGAGCAGTTCTTC. The V and J genes are TRBV7-9 and TRBJ2-1; TRBD2 is a possible D gene (5 bases). Trimming cost V 3 bases and J 4 bases, with 16 bases left between them. The CDR3 extends over 16 amino acids. Germline V gene data show CDR1 as SEHNR and CDR2 as FQNEAQ (reference sequence).

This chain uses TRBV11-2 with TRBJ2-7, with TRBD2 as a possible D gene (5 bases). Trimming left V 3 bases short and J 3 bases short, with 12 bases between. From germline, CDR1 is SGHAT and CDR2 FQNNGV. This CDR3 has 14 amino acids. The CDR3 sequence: CASSLSADFYEQYF. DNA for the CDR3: TGTGCCAGCAGCTTGTCAGCGGACTTCTACGAGCAGTACTTC.

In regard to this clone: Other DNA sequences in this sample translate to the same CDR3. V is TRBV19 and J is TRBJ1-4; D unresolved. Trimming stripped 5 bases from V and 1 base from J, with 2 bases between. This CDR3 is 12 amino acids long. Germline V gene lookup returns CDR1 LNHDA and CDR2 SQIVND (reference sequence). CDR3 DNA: TGTGCCAGTAGTCTAACTAATGAAAAACTGTTTTTT. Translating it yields CASSLTNEKLFF.

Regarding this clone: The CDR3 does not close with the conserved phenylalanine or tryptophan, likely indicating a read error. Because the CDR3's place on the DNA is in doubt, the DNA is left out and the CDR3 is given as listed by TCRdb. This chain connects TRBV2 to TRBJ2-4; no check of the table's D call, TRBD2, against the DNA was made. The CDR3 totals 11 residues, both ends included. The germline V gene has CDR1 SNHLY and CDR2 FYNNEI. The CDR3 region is CASSEVRAVRI.

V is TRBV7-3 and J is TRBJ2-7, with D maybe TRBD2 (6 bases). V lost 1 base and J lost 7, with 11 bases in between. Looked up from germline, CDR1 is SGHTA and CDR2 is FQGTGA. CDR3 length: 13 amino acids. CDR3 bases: TGTGCCAGCAGCTTAAGTGGTGGAGGGGAGCAGTACTTC. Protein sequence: CASSLSGGGEQYF.

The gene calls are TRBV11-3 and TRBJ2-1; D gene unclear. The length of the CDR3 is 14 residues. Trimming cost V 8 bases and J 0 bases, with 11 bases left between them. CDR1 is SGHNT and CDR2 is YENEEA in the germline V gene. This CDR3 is CASGDGSSYNEQFF. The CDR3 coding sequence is TGTGCCAGCGGTGACGGAAGCTCCTACAATGAGCAGTTCTTC.

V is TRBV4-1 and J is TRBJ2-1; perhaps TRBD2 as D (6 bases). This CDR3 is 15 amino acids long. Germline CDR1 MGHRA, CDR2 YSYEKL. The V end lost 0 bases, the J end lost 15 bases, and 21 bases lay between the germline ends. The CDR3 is CASSQDGTQARRGFF. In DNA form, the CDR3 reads TGCGCCAGCAGCCAAGATGGGACTCAGGCGCGAAGGGGGTTCTTC.

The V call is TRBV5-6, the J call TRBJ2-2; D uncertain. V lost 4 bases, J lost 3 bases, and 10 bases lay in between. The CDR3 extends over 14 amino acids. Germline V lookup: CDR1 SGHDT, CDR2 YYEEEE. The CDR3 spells CASSKDRYTGELFF. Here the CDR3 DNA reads TGTGCCAGCAGCAAGGACCGGTACACCGGGGAGCTGTTTTTT.

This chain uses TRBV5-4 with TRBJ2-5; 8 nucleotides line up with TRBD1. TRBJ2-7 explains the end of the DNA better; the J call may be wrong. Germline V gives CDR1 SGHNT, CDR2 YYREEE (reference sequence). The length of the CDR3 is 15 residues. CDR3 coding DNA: TGTGCCAGCAGCGCCGGACAGGGAGAATCCTACGAGCAGTACTTC. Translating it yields CASSAGQGESYEQYF.

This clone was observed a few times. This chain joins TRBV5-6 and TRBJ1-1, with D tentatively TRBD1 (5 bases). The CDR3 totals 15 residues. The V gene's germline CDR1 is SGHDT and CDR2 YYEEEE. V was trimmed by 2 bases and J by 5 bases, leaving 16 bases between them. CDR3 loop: CASSFYGTTGTEAFF. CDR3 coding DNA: TGTGCCAGCAGCTTTTATGGGACCACAGGTACTGAAGCTTTCTTT.

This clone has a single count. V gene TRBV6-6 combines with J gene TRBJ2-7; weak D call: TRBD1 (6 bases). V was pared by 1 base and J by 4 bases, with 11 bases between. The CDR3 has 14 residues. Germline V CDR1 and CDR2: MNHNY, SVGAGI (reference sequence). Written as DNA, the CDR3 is TGTGCCAGCAGTTACTATGTAGGGGGTTACGAGCAGTACTTC. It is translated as CASSYYVGGYEQYF.

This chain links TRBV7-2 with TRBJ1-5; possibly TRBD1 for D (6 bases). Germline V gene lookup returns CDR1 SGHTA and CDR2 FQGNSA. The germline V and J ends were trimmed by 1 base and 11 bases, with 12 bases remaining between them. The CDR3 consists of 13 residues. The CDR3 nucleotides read TGTGCCAGCAGCTTAGGGTGGGGGGCGGCCCAGCATTTT. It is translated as CASSLGWGAAQHF.

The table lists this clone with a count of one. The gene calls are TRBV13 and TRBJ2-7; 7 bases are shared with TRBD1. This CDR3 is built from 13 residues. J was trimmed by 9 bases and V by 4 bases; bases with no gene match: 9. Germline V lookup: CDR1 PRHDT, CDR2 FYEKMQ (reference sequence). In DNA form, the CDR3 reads TGTGCCAGCAGCTCATACAGGGGAACAGGGCAGTACTTC. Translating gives CASSSYRGTGQYF.

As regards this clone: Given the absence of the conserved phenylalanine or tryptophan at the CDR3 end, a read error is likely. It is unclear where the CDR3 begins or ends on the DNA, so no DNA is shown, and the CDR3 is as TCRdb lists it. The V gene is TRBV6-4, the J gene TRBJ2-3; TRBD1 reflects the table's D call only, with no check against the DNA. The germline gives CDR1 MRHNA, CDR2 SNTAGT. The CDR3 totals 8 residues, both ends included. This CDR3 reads CASRRGLS.

CDR3 protein: CASSFLKEIFSYEQYF. The CDR3 DNA reads TGTGCCAGCAGCTTTTTGAAGGAGATATTCTCTTACGAGCAGTACTTC. The chain has TRBV5-6 and TRBJ2-7; D call uncertain. The germline V and J ends were trimmed by 2 bases and 4 bases, with 19 bases remaining between them. The CDR3 consists of 16 residues. In germline, CDR1 is SGHDT, CDR2 YYEEEE. Using reference TRBV5-6 and TRBJ2-7 for the parts outside the CDR3, the full variable domain is DAGVTQSPTHLIKTRGQQVTLRCSPKSGHDTVSWYQQALGQGPQFIFQYYEEEERQRGNFPDRFSGHQFPNYSSELNVNALLLGDSALYLCASSFLKEIFSYEQYFGPGTRLTVT.

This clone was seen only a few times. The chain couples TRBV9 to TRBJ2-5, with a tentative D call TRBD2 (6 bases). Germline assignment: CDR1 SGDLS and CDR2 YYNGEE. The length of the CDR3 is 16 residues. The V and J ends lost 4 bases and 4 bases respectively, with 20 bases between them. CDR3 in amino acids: CASSLRGWGESETQYF. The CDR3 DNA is TGTGCCAGCAGCCTACGAGGGTGGGGGGAATCAGAGACCCAGTACTTC.